There are many counts of the clone carrying this T cell receptor (beta chain). This sample is part of a study of identical twins. MiXCR, run by TCRdb on the 5' RACE reads, gives a single entry per CDR3 protein. The table lists under 350,000 distinct CDR3 sequences, just under 9.5% of them singletons, with about 7.1% in the top ten. The V gene end was trimmed by 4 bases and the J gene end by 6 bases; junction bases not matched to a gene: 7. This CDR3 spans 14 amino acids. CDR1 and CDR2 (germline): MNHEY, SVGAGI. This sample was also put to use in a study of yellow fever vaccine responses in identical twins.

This TCR was recovered from a woman aged 18-29 years in good health. The V call is TRBV6-5, the J call TRBJ2-7, with 9 bases lining up with TRBD1. The sequenced sample was CD8+ T cells sorted from blood. CDR3 residues: CASSSRDRVFEQYF. In DNA, the CDR3 is TGTGCCAGCAGTTCCCGGGACAGGGTTTTCGAGCAGTACTTC.